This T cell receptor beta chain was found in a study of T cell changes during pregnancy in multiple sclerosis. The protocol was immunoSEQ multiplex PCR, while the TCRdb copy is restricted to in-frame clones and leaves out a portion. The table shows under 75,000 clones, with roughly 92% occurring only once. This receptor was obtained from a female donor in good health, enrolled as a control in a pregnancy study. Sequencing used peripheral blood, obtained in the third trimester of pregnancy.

CDR3 sequence: CAAGGGPTDTQYF. DNA of the CDR3: TGTGCCGCCGGCGGGGGGCCCACAGATACGCAGTATTTT. The rearrangement uses TRBV7-9 and TRBJ2-3, with 8 bases lining up with TRBD2. Trimming took 11 bases from V and 2 from J; bases not matched to a gene: 6. The CDR3 is 13 residues long. Germline V gene sequence: CDR1 SEHNR, CDR2 FQNEAQ (reference sequence).